The 17 T cell receptor beta chains below all came from one sample that was sequenced in a study of technical replicates of blood from a few donors. Sequenced by immunoSEQ multiplex PCR; TCRdb stores in-frame clones only, minus some. The sample holds 80,000 to 90,000 clones, roughly 94% seen once. The sequenced material came from T cells isolated from PBMCs. These receptors all come from a human donor in good health.

This chain uses TRBV19 with TRBJ2-5; D gene ambiguous. Trimming took 3 bases from V and 0 from J, leaving 8 bases between them. CDR3 length equals 14 residues. Germline V gene data show CDR1 as LNHDA and CDR2 as SQIVND (reference sequence). CDR3 nucleotide sequence: TGTGCCAGTAGTATGTTTGGCAACCAAGAGACCCAGTACTTC. Protein sequence: CASSMFGNQETQYF.

V is TRBV7-2 and J is TRBJ2-1, with D possibly being TRBD1 (5 bases). Germline-derived CDR1 and CDR2 are SGHTA and FQGNSA. V lost 5 bases and J 10 bases, leaving 15 bases between the germline ends. The CDR3 runs 13 residues. CDR3 nucleotides: TGTGCCAGCAGCCATGGGGCGTTCCACGAGCAGTTCTTC. Its translation is CASSHGAFHEQFF.

The chain couples TRBV29-1 to TRBJ1-1; D unresolved. V was shortened by 6 bases and J by 3 bases, with 11 bases between the two germline ends. The CDR3 runs 12 residues. CDR1 and CDR2 from the germline V gene are SQVTM and ANQGSEA. Written as DNA, the CDR3 is TGCAGCGTCCCTCCGGTTCACACTGAAGCTTTCTTT. As protein: CSVPPVHTEAFF.

The chain recombines TRBV4-1 with TRBJ1-4; tentative D call: TRBD1 (5 bases). Deletions cut 1 base from V and 6 bases from J, with 12 bases between. There are 15 residues in the CDR3. CDR1 MGHRA and CDR2 YSYEKL come from the germline V gene. This CDR3 is CASSQAGFGDEKLFF. CDR3 sequence (DNA): TGCGCCAGCAGCCAAGCAGGGTTTGGGGATGAAAAACTGTTTTTT.

The gene calls are TRBV27 and TRBJ2-7; 10 bases agree with TRBD1. Trimming cost V 5 bases and J 6 bases; bases outside gene matches: 7. This CDR3 is built from 14 residues. CDR1 and CDR2 from the germline V gene are MNHEY and SMNVEV (reference sequence). For the CDR3, the DNA is TGTGCCAGCAGTCGTTGGGACAGGGGAAGCGAGCAGTACTTC. The encoded protein is CASSRWDRGSEQYF.

The chain links TRBV11-3 to TRBJ2-7; tentatively, D is TRBD1 (7 bases). The germline V gene has CDR1 SGHNT and CDR2 YENEEA. V lost 1 base and J 3 bases, leaving 13 bases between the germline ends. This CDR3 comprises 15 residues. The CDR3 coding sequence is TGTGCCAGCAGCTTAGGCGGGACAGAAAACTACGAGCAGTACTTC. Translated: CASSLGGTENYEQYF.

J is TRBJ2-7 and V is TRBV4-1; the match to TRBD1 covers 7 bases. CDR3 size: 16 residues. CDR1 and CDR2 from the germline V gene are MGHRA and YSYEKL. The junction had 8 bases not matched to a gene; V was cut back by 1 base and J by 2 bases. DNA for the CDR3: TGCGCCAGCAGCCAAGCTGAGGGGGCCTTGACCTACGAGCAGTACTTC. Encoded protein: CASSQAEGALTYEQYF.

V and J are TRBV4-1 and TRBJ1-4; no firm D call. V was cut by 1 base and J by 4 bases, with 13 bases left in between. Germline CDR1 reads MGHRA; CDR2 reads YSYEKL. The CDR3 covers 16 residues. Here the CDR3 DNA reads TGCGCCAGCAGCCAAGGAGTTTTAAAGAGTAATGAAAAACTGTTTTTT. Its translation is CASSQGVLKSNEKLFF.

V and J are TRBV10-2 and TRBJ2-7; the D gene is possibly TRBD1 (6 bases). Trimming stripped 8 bases from V and 3 bases from J, with 11 bases between. The CDR3 totals 12 residues. Germline V gives CDR1 WSHSY, CDR2 SAAADI. CDR3 sequence: CASYKQGYEQYF. The CDR3 nucleotides read TGCGCCAGCTATAAACAGGGCTACGAGCAGTACTTC.

This clone was recorded once. This sequence joins TRBV2 and TRBJ1-5; 8 nucleotides align to TRBD1. J lost 2 bases, V lost 5 bases, and 11 bases had no gene match. The CDR3 runs 17 residues. Per germline, CDR1 SNHLY and CDR2 FYNNEI. CDR3 sequence (DNA): TGTGCCAGCAGTAGGACAGGGCGACTTAGGGGCAATCAGCCCCAGCATTTT. Its protein is CASSRTGRLRGNQPQHF.

The V and J genes are TRBV5-8 and TRBJ2-1; 7 bases align to TRBD1. V lost 4 bases and J lost 11; bases outside the gene matches: 9. This CDR3 has 13 amino acids. Germline CDR1 and CDR2: SGHTS and YDEGEE. CDR3 sequence (DNA): TGTGCCAGCAGCAGACTCCAGGGGGATAAGCAGTTCTTC. It translates to CASSRLQGDKQFF. The variable domain in full, completed from reference TRBV5-8 and TRBJ2-1, reads EAGVTQSPTHLIKTRGQQATLRCSPISGHTSVYWYQQALGLGLQFLLWYDEGEERNRGNFPPRFSGRQFPNYSSELNVNALELEDSALYLCASSRLQGDKQFFGPGTRLTVL.

The gene calls are TRBV2 and TRBJ2-2; a possible D gene is TRBD1 (5 bases). Trimming left V 7 bases short and J 6 bases short, with 18 bases between. This CDR3 region has 15 residues. Germline V gene lookup returns CDR1 SNHLY and CDR2 FYNNEI. The CDR3 region is CASTPRQRGAGELFF. The CDR3 DNA follows: TGTGCCAGCACCCCACGACAGCGTGGGGCCGGGGAGCTGTTTTTT.

The chain employs TRBV19 and TRBJ1-1; D is uncertain. CDR3 length: 13 residues. Germline V gene lookup returns CDR1 LNHDA and CDR2 SQIVND (reference sequence). The V end lost 5 bases, the J end lost 0 bases, and 7 bases lay between the germline ends. CDR3 sequence (DNA): TGTGCCAGTAGTCCTGACATGAACACTGAAGCTTTCTTT. Translation gives CASSPDMNTEAFF.

J is TRBJ2-3 and V is TRBV11-2, with 8 bases identical to TRBD2. The V and J ends lost 0 bases and 7 bases, in that order; junction bases with no gene match: 6. The CDR3 is 15 amino acids. Germline V gives CDR1 SGHAT, CDR2 FQNNGV. The CDR3 coding sequence is TGTGCCAGCAGCTTAGATCAAGCGGGAGTGAATACGCAGTATTTT. Translated: CASSLDQAGVNTQYF. The full variable domain, completed using reference TRBV11-2 and TRBJ2-3, is EAGVAQSPRYKIIEKRQSVAFWCNPISGHATLYWYQQILGQGPKLLIQFQNNGVVDDSQLPKDRFSAERLKGVDSTLKIQPAKLEDSAVYLCASSLDQAGVNTQYFGPGTRLTVL.

The genes are TRBV4-1 and TRBJ1-1; TRBD1 matches 8 bases. The CDR3 length is 15 residues. V gave up 4 bases and J gave up 8 bases; unmatched junction bases: 12. Germline-derived CDR1 and CDR2 are MGHRA and YSYEKL. The CDR3 protein is CASSLTSGQAFEAFF. CDR3 nucleotides: TGCGCCAGCAGCCTCACGTCGGGACAGGCCTTCGAAGCTTTCTTT.

The chain combines TRBV10-2 with TRBJ1-6; 7 bases match TRBD1. CDR1 and CDR2 (germline): WSHSY, SAAADI. The CDR3 has 13 residues. V shed 8 bases and J 8 bases; nucleotides not matched to a gene: 6. In DNA, the CDR3 is TGCGCCAGCCGGCCCCAGGGGGATTCACCCCTCCACTTT. Translated: CASRPQGDSPLHF.

The chain recombines TRBV28 with TRBJ1-5; possible D gene TRBD1, 6 bases. Trimming left V 7 bases short and J 7 bases short, with 17 bases between. Germline V CDR1 and CDR2: MDHEN, SYDVKM. CDR3 length: 14 amino acids. CDR3 sequence reads: CASTKGGGAQPQHF. CDR3 nucleotides: TGTGCCAGCACCAAAGGGGGGGGCGCCCAGCCCCAGCATTTT. The complete variable domain, with remaining parts taken from reference TRBV28 and TRBJ1-5, reads DVKVTQSSRYLVKRTGEKVFLECVQDMDHENMFWYRQDPGLGLRLIYFSYDVKMKEKGDIPEGYSVSREKKERFSLILESASTNQTSMYLCASTKGGGAQPQHFGDGTRLSIL.